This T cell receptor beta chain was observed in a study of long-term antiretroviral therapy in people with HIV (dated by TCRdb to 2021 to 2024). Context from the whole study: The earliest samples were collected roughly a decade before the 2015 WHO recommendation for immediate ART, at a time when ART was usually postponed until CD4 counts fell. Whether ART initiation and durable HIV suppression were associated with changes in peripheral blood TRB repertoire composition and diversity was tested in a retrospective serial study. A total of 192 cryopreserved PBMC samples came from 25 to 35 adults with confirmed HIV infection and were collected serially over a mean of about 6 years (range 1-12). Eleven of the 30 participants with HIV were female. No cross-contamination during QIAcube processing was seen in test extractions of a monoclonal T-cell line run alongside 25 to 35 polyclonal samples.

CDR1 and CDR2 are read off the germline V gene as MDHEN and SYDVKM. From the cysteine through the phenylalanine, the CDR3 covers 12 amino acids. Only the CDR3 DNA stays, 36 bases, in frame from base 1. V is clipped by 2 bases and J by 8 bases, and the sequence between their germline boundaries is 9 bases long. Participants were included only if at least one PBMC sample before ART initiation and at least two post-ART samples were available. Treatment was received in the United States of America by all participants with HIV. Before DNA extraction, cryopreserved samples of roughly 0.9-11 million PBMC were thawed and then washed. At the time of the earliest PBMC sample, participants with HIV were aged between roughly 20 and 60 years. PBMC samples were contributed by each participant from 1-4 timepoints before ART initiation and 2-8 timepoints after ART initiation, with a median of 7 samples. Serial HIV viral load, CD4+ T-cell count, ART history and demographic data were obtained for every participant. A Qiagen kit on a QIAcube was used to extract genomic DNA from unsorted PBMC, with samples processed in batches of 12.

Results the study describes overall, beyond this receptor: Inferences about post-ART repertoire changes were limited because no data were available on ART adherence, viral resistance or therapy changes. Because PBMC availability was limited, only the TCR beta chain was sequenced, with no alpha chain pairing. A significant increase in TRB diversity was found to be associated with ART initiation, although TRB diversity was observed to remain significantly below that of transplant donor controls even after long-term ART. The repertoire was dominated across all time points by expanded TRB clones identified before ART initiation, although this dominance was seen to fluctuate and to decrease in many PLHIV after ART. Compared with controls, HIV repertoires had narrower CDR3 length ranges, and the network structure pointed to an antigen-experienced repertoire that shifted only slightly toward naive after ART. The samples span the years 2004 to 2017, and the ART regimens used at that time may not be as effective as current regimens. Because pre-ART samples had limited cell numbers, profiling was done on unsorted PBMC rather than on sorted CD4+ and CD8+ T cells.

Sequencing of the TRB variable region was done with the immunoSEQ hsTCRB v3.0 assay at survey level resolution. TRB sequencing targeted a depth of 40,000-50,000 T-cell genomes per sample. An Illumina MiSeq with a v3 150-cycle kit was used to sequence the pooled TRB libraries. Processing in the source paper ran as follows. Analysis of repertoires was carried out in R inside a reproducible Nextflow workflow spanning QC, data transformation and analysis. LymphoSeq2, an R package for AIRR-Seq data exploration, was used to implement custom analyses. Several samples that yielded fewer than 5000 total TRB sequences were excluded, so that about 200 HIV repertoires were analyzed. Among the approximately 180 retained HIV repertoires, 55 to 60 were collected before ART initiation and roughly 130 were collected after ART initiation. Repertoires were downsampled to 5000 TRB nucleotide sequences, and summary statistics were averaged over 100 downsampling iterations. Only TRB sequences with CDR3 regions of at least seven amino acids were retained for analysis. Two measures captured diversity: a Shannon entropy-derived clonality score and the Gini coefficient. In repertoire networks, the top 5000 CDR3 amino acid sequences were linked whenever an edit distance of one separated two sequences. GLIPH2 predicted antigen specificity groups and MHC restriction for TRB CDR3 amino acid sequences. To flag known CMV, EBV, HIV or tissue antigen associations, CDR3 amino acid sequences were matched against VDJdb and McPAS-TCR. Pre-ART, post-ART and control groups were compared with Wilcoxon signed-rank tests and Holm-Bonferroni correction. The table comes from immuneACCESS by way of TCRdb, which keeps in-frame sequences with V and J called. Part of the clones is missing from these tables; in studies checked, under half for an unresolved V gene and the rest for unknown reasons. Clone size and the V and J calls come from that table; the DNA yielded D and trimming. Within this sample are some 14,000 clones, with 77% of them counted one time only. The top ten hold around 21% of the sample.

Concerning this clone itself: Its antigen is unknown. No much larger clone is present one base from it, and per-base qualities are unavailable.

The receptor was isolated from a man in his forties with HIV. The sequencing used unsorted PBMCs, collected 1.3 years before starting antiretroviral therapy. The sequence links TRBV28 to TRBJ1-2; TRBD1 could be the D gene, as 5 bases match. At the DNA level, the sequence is TGTGCCAGCAGTTTAGGAGGGGTCGGCTACACCTTC. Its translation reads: CASSLGGVGYTF.